One T cell receptor beta chain is described in this entry. Its target is unknown. Primers included in the PCR were 60 Vbeta and 13 Jbeta primers. Clones were sequenced by immunoSEQ multiplex PCR, and TCRdb holds only the in-frame ones, with some missing. The table has roughly 130,000 clones, approximately 85% seen once. This sample was included in a study of cytomegalovirus exposure and HLA in healthy donors. Study-wide results and limits: Testing in vitro showed three CMV-associated chains specific for CMV antigens.

The CDR3 sequence is 14 residues long. Trimming stripped 1 base from V and 2 bases from J, with 6 bases between. Germline CDR1 SEHNR, CDR2 FQNEAQ (reference sequence). This rearrangement joins TRBV7-9 to TRBJ1-5, with D possibly being TRBD1 (6 bases). This sequence originates from a male donor in good health and CMV-seropositive. Sequences were obtained from PBMCs. The CDR3 DNA reads as TGTGCCAGCAGCTTAGGGACAGGCAATCAGCCCCAGCATTTT. Amino acid sequence: CASSLGTGNQPQHF.